This record covers a single T cell receptor beta chain. Its target antigen remains unknown. No base-level quality is on record; no much larger clone is a single base apart. This sample stems from a study of T cells in Graves' hyperthyroidism and ophthalmopathy (dated by TCRdb to the late 2010s). Broadly, across the study: Peripheral blood samples were taken at initial diagnosis, before any treatment was given. The paper describes TCR Vbeta CDR3 sequencing of about 140 peripheral blood samples, made up of around 41 ophthalmopathy patients, over 70 hyperthyroidism patients and some 17 progressor patients. The 75 to 100 discovery patients were randomly split 7:3 into training and test sets. TCR V-J signatures able to tell the groups apart were searched for in a discovery cohort of 90 to 100 patients, of whom roughly 42 had Graves' ophthalmopathy and more than 55 had stable Graves' hyperthyroidism. An independent validation cohort of 18 to 20 hyperthyroidism patients and more than 15 patients who later progressed to ophthalmopathy tested prospective prediction of ophthalmopathy. In about 6 Graves' hyperthyroidism patients, the study also compared T-cell repertoires from thyroid tissue with T-cell repertoires from blood. After sampling, hyperthyroidism patients received methimazole starting at 30 mg daily, and ophthalmopathy patients received high-dose intravenous methylprednisolone. Broad study findings and their caveats: Ophthalmopathy was separated from stable hyperthyroidism by a 13 V-J signature model, with about 86% sensitivity and just over 81% specificity obtained in cross-validation and 80%/75% obtained in testing. Most expanded thyroid clonotypes (frequency above 0.001) were also detected in blood, suggesting blood repertoires may reflect thyroid immune responses. Sample size was not statistically predetermined, and blinding of investigators to group allocation was not performed. In validation, progression to ophthalmopathy was predicted by the model with around 70% sensitivity and about 72% specificity, a median of about 6.4 months before onset.

Amplification of TCR beta CDR3 regions was carried out from RNA transcripts. A first-round RT-PCR of the TCR CDR3 used the HTBI primer set with the Qiagen OneStep RT-PCR kit. Libraries were constructed in a second round of multiplex PCR, after which size selection and purification were carried out. Paired-end sequencing of the libraries was performed with 100 bp reads on an Illumina HiSeq2000. The study's processing was this. SOAPnuke was used to process the raw data, removing reads that contained adapters or uncalled bases, had a mean Phred below 15, or lacked an exact match to the constant primer or identifier. COPE v1.2.5 was used to merge high-quality paired reads, and clonotypes were defined as unique nucleotide sequences. Clonotypes were aligned to IMGT TRBV, TRBD and TRBJ reference segments using MiTCR v1.1. Only V-J combinations with frequency above 0.0001, covering about 99% of repertoires, were analysed. The TCS score was defined as F50 (clonal expansion) divided by E x V (chaos), with BLOSUM62-based TCRdist calculated between CDR3 peptides within each V-J. Welch's t-statistics and random forest reduced 450 to 600 V-J features to under 15, which were used in a naive Bayes classifier (R e1071). Clones were called with MiXCR by TCRdb after fastp trimmed the public reads at Q25, and only in-frame beta chains were retained. Each record represents a unique CDR3 protein, reported with the most common genes and DNA among its rows. V and J calls and clone size were set by TCRdb, not the authors. In all, the sample holds 500,000 to 650,000 distinct CDR3 sequences, and around 20% of those were seen once. In total, the top ten clones hold roughly 50% of the sample.

The CDR3 contains 16 residues, cysteine and phenylalanine counted. The entry retains the CDR3 DNA only, 48 bases that are in frame from base 1. For CDR1 and CDR2, the germline V gene lists LGHNA and YNFKEQ. Trimming takes 4 bases off V and 6 bases off J; junction bases not matched to a gene: 12. Moderately to severely active disease, a Clinical Activity Score of at least 3, a NOSPECS grade of at least 4, and a duration under 3 months were present in ophthalmopathy patients. Any patient with an uncontrolled infection, another autoimmune disease, pregnancy or lactation was excluded. Diagnoses were based on clinical symptoms, serum thyroxine and TRAb, thyroid ultrasound and orbital computed tomography. PBMCs were isolated from 10 ml of fresh peripheral blood by Ficoll-Paque density gradient centrifugation. Total RNA was extracted with Trizol reagent, and quality was checked on an Agilent 2100 Bioanalyzer.

The specimen was blood. The rearrangement joined TRBV4-2 to TRBJ2-7, with 10 middle bases fitting TRBD1. This sequence originates from a man aged 40-55 years with Graves' ophthalmopathy. The DNA sequence is TGTGCCAGCAGCCTGAAGTCCGGGACAGGGGTTGGCGAGCAGTACTTC. This codes for CASSLKSGTGVGEQYF.